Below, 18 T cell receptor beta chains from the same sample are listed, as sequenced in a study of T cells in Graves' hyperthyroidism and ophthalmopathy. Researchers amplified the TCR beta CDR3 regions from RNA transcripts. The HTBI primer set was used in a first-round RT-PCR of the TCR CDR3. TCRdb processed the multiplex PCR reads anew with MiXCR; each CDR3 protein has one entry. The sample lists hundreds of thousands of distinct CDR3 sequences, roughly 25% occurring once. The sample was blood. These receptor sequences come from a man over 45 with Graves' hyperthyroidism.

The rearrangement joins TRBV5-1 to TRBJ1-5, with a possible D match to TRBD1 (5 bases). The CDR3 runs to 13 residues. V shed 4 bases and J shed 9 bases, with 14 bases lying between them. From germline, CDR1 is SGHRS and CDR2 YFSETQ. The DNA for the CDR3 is TGCGCCAGCAGCCCTTCGGGGGGGTGGCCCCAGCATTTT. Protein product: CASSPSGGWPQHF. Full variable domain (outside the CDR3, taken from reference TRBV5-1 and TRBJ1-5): KAGVTQTPRYLIKTRGQQVTLSCSPISGHRSVSWYQQTPGQGLQFLFEYFSETQRNKGNFPGRFSGRQFSNSRSEMNVSTLELGDSALYLCASSPSGGWPQHFGDGTRLSIL.

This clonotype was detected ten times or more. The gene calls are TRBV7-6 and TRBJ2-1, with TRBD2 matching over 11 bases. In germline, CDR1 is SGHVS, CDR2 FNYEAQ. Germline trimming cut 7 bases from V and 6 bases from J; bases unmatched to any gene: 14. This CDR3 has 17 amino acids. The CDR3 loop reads CASTLLAGVRNSNEQFF. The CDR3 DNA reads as TGTGCCAGCACCCTACTAGCGGGAGTGAGAAATAGCAATGAGCAGTTCTTC.

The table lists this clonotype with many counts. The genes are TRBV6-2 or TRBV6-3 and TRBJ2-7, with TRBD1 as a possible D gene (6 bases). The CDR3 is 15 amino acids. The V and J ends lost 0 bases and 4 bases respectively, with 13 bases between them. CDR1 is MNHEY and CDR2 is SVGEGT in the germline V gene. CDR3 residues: CASSYSTGAPYEQYF. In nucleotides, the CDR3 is TGTGCCAGCAGTTACTCGACAGGCGCTCCTTACGAGCAGTACTTC.

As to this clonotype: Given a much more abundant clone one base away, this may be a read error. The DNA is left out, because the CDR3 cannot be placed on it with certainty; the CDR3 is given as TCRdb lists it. CDR3: CASSFGIGNTEASF. The chain links TRBV11-2 to TRBJ1-1. The CDR3 numbers 14 amino acids, ends counted. Germline V lookup: CDR1 SGHAT, CDR2 FQNNGV.

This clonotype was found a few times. The CDR3 loop is CASSLVAEQFF. CDR3 in DNA: TGTGCCAGCAGCTTAGTGGCTGAGCAGTTCTTC. The chain links TRBV11-2 to TRBJ2-1; D remains unclear. This CDR3 has 11 residues. V lost 1 base, J lost 9 bases, and 4 bases lay in between. Germline V gene data show CDR1 as SGHAT and CDR2 as FQNNGV.

The DNA for the CDR3 is TGTGCCAGCAGTTATTCGGAGGACTACCAAGGGAATGAGCAGTTCTTC. Translating gives CASSYSEDYQGNEQFF. The V call is TRBV6-9, the J call TRBJ2-1, with D tentatively TRBD2 (6 bases). Germline V gene sequence: CDR1 MNHGY, CDR2 SVAAGI. The CDR3 has 16 residues. V lost 0 bases and J lost 7, with 16 bases in between.

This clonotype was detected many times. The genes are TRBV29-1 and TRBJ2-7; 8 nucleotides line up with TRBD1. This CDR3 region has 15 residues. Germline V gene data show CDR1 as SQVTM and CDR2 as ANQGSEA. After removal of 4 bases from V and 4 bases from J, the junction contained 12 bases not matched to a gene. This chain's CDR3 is CSVGSPRGLWYEQYF. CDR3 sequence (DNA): TGCAGCGTTGGATCTCCCAGGGGGCTATGGTACGAGCAGTACTTC.

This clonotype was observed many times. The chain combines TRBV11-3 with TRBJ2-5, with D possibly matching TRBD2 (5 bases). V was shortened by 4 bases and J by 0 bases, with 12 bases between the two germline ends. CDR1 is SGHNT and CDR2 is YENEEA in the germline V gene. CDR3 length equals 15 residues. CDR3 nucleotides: TGTGCCAGCAGCTGGAACAGCGGCGACCAAGAGACCCAGTACTTC. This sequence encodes CASSWNSGDQETQYF.

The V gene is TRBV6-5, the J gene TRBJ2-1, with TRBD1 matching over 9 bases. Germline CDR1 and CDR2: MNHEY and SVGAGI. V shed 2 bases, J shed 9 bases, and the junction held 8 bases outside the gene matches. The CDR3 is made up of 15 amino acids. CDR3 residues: CASSYRGTGKGEQFF. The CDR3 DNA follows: TGTGCCAGCAGTTACCGAGGGACAGGGAAGGGTGAGCAGTTCTTC.

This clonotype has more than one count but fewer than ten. The CDR3, as DNA: TGTGCCATCAGTCTGGGGAGCACAGATACGCAGTATTTT. This gives the protein CAISLGSTDTQYF. The chain uses TRBV10-3 and TRBJ2-3; D not resolved. The CDR3 runs to 13 residues. V was pared by 5 bases and J by 0 bases, with 6 bases between. Germline CDR1 and CDR2: ENHRY and SYGVKD.

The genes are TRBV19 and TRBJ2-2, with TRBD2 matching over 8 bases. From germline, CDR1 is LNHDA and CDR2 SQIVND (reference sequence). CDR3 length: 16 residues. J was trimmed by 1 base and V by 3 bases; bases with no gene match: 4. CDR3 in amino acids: CASSIVAGRNTGELFF. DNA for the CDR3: TGTGCCAGTAGTATTGTAGCGGGACGGAACACCGGGGAGCTGTTTTTT.

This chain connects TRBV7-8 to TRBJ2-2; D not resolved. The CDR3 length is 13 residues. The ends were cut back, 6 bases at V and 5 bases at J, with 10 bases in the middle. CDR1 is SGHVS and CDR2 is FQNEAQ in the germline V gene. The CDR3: CASRVPLTGELFF. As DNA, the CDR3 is TGTGCCAGCAGAGTCCCCCTGACCGGGGAGCTGTTTTTT.

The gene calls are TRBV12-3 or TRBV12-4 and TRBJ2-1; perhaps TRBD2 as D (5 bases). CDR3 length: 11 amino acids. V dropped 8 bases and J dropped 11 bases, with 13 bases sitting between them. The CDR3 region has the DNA TGTGCCAGCCGGGTCGGGATAAAGCAGTTCTTC. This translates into CASRVGIKQFF.

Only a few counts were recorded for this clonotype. The CDR3 nucleotides are TGTGCCACCAGCAGAGATCTTCCGGAGACCCAGTACTTC. Encoded protein: CATSRDLPETQYF. This chain links TRBV15 with TRBJ2-5; D unclear. V lost 0 bases, J lost 5 bases, and 7 bases lay in between. This CDR3 has 13 amino acids. Germline CDR1 and CDR2: LNHNV and YYDKDF (reference sequence).

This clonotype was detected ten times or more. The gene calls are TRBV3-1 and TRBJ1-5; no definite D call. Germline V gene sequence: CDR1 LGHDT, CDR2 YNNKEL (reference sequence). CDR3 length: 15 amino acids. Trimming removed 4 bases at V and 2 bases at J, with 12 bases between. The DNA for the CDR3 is TGTGCCAGCAGCCCTGGGCGGACTCGCAATCAGCCCCAGCATTTT. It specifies CASSPGRTRNQPQHF. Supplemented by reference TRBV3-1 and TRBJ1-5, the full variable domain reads DTAVSQTPKYLVTQMGNDKSIKCEQNLGHDTMYWYKQDSKKFLKIMFSYNNKELIINETVPNRFSPKSPDKAHLNLHINSLELGDSAVYFCASSPGRTRNQPQHFGDGTRLSIL.

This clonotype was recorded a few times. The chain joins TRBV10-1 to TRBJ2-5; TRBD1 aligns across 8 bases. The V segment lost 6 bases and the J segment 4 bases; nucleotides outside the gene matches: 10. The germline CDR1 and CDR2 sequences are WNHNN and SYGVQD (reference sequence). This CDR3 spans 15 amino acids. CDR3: CASSTSRGRGETQYF. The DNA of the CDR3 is TGCGCCAGCAGCACATCCAGGGGGCGAGGAGAGACCCAGTACTTC.

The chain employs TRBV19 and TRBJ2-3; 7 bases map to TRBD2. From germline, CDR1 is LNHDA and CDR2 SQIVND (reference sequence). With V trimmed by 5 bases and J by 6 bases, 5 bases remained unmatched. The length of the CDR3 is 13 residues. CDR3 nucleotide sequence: TGTGCCAGTAGTTTGACTAGCTCGGATACGCAGTATTTT. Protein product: CASSLTSSDTQYF. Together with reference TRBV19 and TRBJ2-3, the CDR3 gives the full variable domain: DGGITQSPKYLFRKEGQNVTLSCEQNLNHDAMYWYRQDPGQGLRLIYYSQIVNDFQKGDIAEGYSVSREKKESFPLTVTSAQKNPTAFYLCASSLTSSDTQYFGPGTRLTVL.

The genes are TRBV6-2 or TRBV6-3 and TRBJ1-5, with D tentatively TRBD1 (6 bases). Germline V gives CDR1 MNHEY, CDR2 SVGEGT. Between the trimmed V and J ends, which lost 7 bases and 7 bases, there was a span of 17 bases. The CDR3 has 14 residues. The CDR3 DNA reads TGTGCCAGCACCTCGGGCCTGCAGGGGCAGCCCCAGCATTTT. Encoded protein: CASTSGLQGQPQHF.